The 21 T cell receptor beta chains reported below all come from one sample, sequenced in a study of T cell changes during pregnancy in multiple sclerosis. Sequenced by immunoSEQ multiplex PCR; TCRdb stores in-frame clones only, minus some. The table lists over 80,000 clones, 90% of them singletons, with under 0.85% in the top ten. Sample: peripheral blood, taken in the second trimester of pregnancy. These receptors originate from a female donor in good health, enrolled as a control in a pregnancy study.

This sequence joins TRBV6-1 and TRBJ1-5, with a possible D match to TRBD1 (5 bases). The germline V and J ends were trimmed by 4 bases and 0 bases, with 10 bases remaining between them. This CDR3 has 15 amino acids. Germline V CDR1 and CDR2: MNHNS, SASEGT. CDR3 DNA sequence: TGTGCCAGCAGTGGGGGGGGAATTAGCAATCAGCCCCAGCATTTT. Amino acid sequence: CASSGGGISNQPQHF.

CDR3 protein: CASSVDTLQVFQETQYF. CDR3 nucleotide sequence: TGTGCCAGCAGCGTAGATACGCTACAGGTCTTCCAAGAGACCCAGTACTTC. V gene TRBV9 combines with J gene TRBJ2-5; D is perhaps TRBD1 (5 bases). The CDR3 is made up of 17 amino acids. V was shortened by 0 bases and J by 1 base, with 16 bases between the two germline ends. In germline, CDR1 is SGDLS, CDR2 YYNGEE.

The chain uses TRBV25-1 and TRBJ2-1; possible D gene TRBD1, 6 bases. This CDR3 comprises 17 residues. V was cut by 4 bases and J by 2 bases, with 18 bases left in between. The germline CDR1 and CDR2 sequences are MGHDK and SYGVNS. CDR3 sequence: CASSGDTGTDAYNEQFF. The CDR3 DNA reads as TGTGCCAGCAGTGGAGACACAGGGACCGACGCCTACAATGAGCAGTTCTTC.

This sequence joins TRBV6-5 and TRBJ1-1; tentative D call: TRBD1 (5 bases). Deletions cut 0 bases from V and 0 bases from J, with 8 bases between. Germline-derived CDR1 and CDR2 are MNHEY and SVGAGI. CDR3 length equals 15 residues. The CDR3 sequence is CASSYSGQMNTEAFF. CDR3 bases: TGTGCCAGCAGTTACTCGGGGCAGATGAACACTGAAGCTTTCTTT.

The chain's CDR3 is CASSGEQGDTGELFF. CDR3 sequence (DNA): TGTGCCAGCAGCGGGGAACAGGGTGACACCGGGGAGCTGTTTTTT. V is TRBV9 and J is TRBJ2-2; D possibly corresponds to TRBD1 (6 bases). The CDR3 totals 15 residues. Germline lookup yields CDR1 SGDLS and CDR2 YYNGEE. V was cut by 3 bases and J by 3 bases, with 12 bases left in between.

This chain uses TRBV9 with TRBJ1-2, with TRBD1 identical over 8 bases. CDR1 is SGDLS and CDR2 is YYNGEE in the germline V gene. The V segment lost 3 bases and the J segment 7 bases; nucleotides outside the gene matches: 14. CDR3 length equals 16 residues. DNA of the CDR3: TGTGCCAGCAGCGGAGGACAGGGAGTAGCGCAGCTTGGCTACACCTTC. This encodes CASSGGQGVAQLGYTF.

The chain couples TRBV14 to TRBJ2-7; D is perhaps TRBD2 (6 bases). The germline V gene has CDR1 SGHDN and CDR2 FVKESK. Trimming removed 0 bases at V and 5 bases at J, with 11 bases between. The CDR3 is 14 residues long. The DNA for the CDR3 is TGTGCCAGCAGCCAAGATAATGGGAGGCACGAGCAGTACTTC. It specifies CASSQDNGRHEQYF.

CDR3: CASSIGSVTGELFF. The CDR3 bases are TGTGCCAGTAGTATAGGTAGCGTGACCGGGGAGCTGTTTTTT. The rearrangement links TRBV19 to TRBJ2-2, with a possible D match to TRBD2 (5 bases). Looked up from germline, CDR1 is LNHDA and CDR2 is SQIVND (reference sequence). This CDR3 region has 14 residues. The V and J ends lost 1 base and 5 bases respectively, with 8 bases between them.

This chain uses TRBV6-5 with TRBJ1-4; D is perhaps TRBD1 (6 bases). The CDR3 has 13 amino acids. V lost 0 bases and J 10 bases, leaving 9 bases between the germline ends. Germline-derived CDR1 and CDR2 are MNHEY and SVGAGI. The CDR3 DNA reads TGTGCCAGCAGTTACTCGGGACAAGGAAAACTGTTTTTT. Translating it yields CASSYSGQGKLFF.

The V gene is TRBV6-4, the J gene TRBJ1-4, with D uncertain. This CDR3 has 16 amino acids. Germline CDR1 reads MRHNA; CDR2 reads SNTAGT. V dropped 6 bases and J dropped 1 base, with 15 bases sitting between them. The CDR3 here is CASRTRPGGTNEKLFF. The CDR3 DNA reads as TGTGCCAGCAGGACCCGCCCGGGTGGAACTAATGAAAAACTGTTTTTT.

A single count supports this clone. The chain employs TRBV2 and TRBJ2-3; TRBD2 matches 8 bases. With 5 bases clipped from V and 2 bases from J, the junction kept 6 bases outside the gene matches. The CDR3 sequence is 15 residues long. Germline lookup yields CDR1 SNHLY and CDR2 FYNNEI. The DNA of the CDR3 is TGTGCCAGCAGTTCCGAGCGGGGGAACACAGATACGCAGTATTTT. Protein: CASSSERGNTDTQYF.

The chain carries TRBV7-9 and TRBJ2-7; D perhaps matches TRBD1 (6 bases). There are 12 residues in the CDR3. Germline loops: CDR1 SEHNR, CDR2 FQNEAQ (reference sequence). V shed 4 bases and J shed 7 bases, with 11 bases lying between them. The CDR3 bases are TGTGCCAGCAGCTCAAGACAGGAGGAGCAGTACTTC. Amino acids: CASSSRQEEQYF.

The genes are TRBV5-1 and TRBJ2-1; possible D gene TRBD2, 7 bases. Deletions cut 1 base from V and 4 bases from J, with 18 bases between. This CDR3 region has 17 residues. Germline V lookup: CDR1 SGHRS, CDR2 YFSETQ. The CDR3 nucleotides are TGCGCCAGCAGCTTGTCTTTTGGCGGGGGCGGGTACAATGAGCAGTTCTTC. Protein sequence: CASSLSFGGGGYNEQFF.

The chain joins TRBV7-9 to TRBJ1-2, with a weak D call TRBD1 (5 bases). The CDR3 length is 12 residues. Trimming shortened V by 2 bases and J by 6 bases, and 7 bases separated the two germline ends. Germline V CDR1 and CDR2: SEHNR, FQNEAQ (reference sequence). The CDR3 region is CASSLQGNGYTF. CDR3 coding DNA: TGTGCCAGCAGCTTACAGGGAAATGGCTACACCTTC. The full variable domain, rest sourced from reference TRBV7-9 and TRBJ1-2, is DTGVSQNPRHKITKRGQNVTFRCDPISEHNRLYWYRQTLGQGPEFLTYFQNEAQLEKSRLLSDRFSAERPKGSFSTLEIQRTEQGDSAMYLCASSLQGNGYTFGSGTRLTVV.

The V and J genes are TRBV27 and TRBJ1-4; D gene ambiguous. V gave up 4 bases and J gave up 0 bases, with 6 bases separating them. The germline CDR1 and CDR2 sequences are MNHEY and SMNVEV (reference sequence). This CDR3 spans 14 amino acids. CDR3 region: CASSSYATNEKLFF. The DNA of the CDR3 is TGTGCCAGCAGTTCCTATGCAACTAATGAAAAACTGTTTTTT.

The chain has TRBV7-9 and TRBJ2-7; no clear D gene. CDR3 length equals 15 residues. V was pared by 7 bases and J by 0 bases, with 16 bases between. CDR1 is SEHNR, CDR2 FQNEAQ, per germline (reference sequence). CDR3 protein: CASTPRSRHSYEQYF. CDR3 nucleotide sequence: TGTGCCAGCACCCCTCGATCCAGGCACTCCTACGAGCAGTACTTC. The variable domain in full, completed from reference TRBV7-9 and TRBJ2-7, reads DTGVSQNPRHKITKRGQNVTFRCDPISEHNRLYWYRQTLGQGPEFLTYFQNEAQLEKSRLLSDRFSAERPKGSFSTLEIQRTEQGDSAMYLCASTPRSRHSYEQYFGPGTRLTVT.

V gene TRBV18 combines with J gene TRBJ2-2; 12 bases are a match to TRBD2. Per the germline V gene, CDR1 is KGHSH and CDR2 is LQKENI. There are 19 residues in the CDR3. V trimming: 3 bases; J trimming: 5 bases; junction bases outside the gene matches: 13. CDR3 sequence (DNA): TGTGCCAGCTCACCTCAGCTGAGGGCCGGGACTAGCGGGACCGGGGAGCTGTTTTTT. Protein sequence: CASSPQLRAGTSGTGELFF.

The rearrangement uses TRBV27 and TRBJ2-7; 7 nucleotides align to TRBD1. CDR1 MNHEY and CDR2 SMNVEV come from the germline V gene (reference sequence). This CDR3 spans 16 amino acids. V lost 5 bases and J lost 0; bases outside the gene matches: 10. The CDR3, as DNA: TGTGCCAGCAGTCTAACCGGGACAGCGAGCTCCTACGAGCAGTACTTC. Translated: CASSLTGTASSYEQYF.

The chain links TRBV4-3 to TRBJ2-7, with TRBD2 matching over 9 bases. The CDR3 has 16 residues. After removal of 2 bases from V and 3 bases from J, the junction contained 8 bases not matched to a gene. Germline-derived CDR1 and CDR2 are LGHNA and YSLEER. This CDR3 reads CASSQRFETSGYEQYF. The CDR3 DNA follows: TGCGCCAGCAGCCAACGGTTTGAGACTAGCGGCTACGAGCAGTACTTC.

V is TRBV5-1 and J is TRBJ2-1; perhaps TRBD1 as D (5 bases). Trimming took off 2 bases at V and 0 bases at J, with 15 bases between the two ends. The CDR3 is 17 residues long. In germline, CDR1 is SGHRS, CDR2 YFSETQ. CDR3 sequence (DNA): TGCGCCAGCAGCTTTGACGACAGTCCGAGCTCCTACAATGAGCAGTTCTTC. Amino acid sequence: CASSFDDSPSSYNEQFF.

The gene calls are TRBV10-3 and TRBJ1-5; D is uncertain. In germline, CDR1 is ENHRY, CDR2 SYGVKD. Deletions cut 2 bases from V and 3 bases from J, with 8 bases between. The CDR3 is 14 residues long. As DNA, the CDR3 is TGTGCCATCAGTGAGGGAGGAAACAATCAGCCCCAGCATTTT. Translated, it gives CAISEGGNNQPQHF.